Listed below are T cell receptor beta chains from one sample, sequenced in a study of T cells in Graves' hyperthyroidism and ophthalmopathy. One entry per CDR3 protein, called by TCRdb with MiXCR from the multiplex PCR reads. In the table there are around 490,000 distinct CDR3 sequences, about 20% of which are singletons. Sequencing used blood. The receptors shown here come from a man aged 35-49 years with Graves' ophthalmopathy. CDR3s leave out the opening cysteine and the closing phenylalanine or tryptophan. Clone sizes are given selectively: once, few, many, or a class where the clone is expanded.

TRBJ1-5	many	TRBV7-8	ASSFGGGTGRNQPQH
TRBJ2-3	many	TRBV5-1	ASSLSRTASTDTQY
TRBJ2-5	many	TRBV2	ASSPDGGQETQY
TRBJ1-2	many	TRBV12-3/TRBV12-4	ASSTGFSYGYT
TRBJ1-4	few	TRBV12-3/TRBV12-4	ASRTVATNEKLF
TRBJ2-3	many	TRBV7-9	ASRAVTDTQY
TRBJ2-2	few	TRBV2	ATHRRVGELF
TRBJ2-2	once	TRBV9	ASSGRRGTGELF
TRBJ2-1	NA	TRBV29-1	SVNSLNEQF
TRBJ1-2	few	TRBV3-1	ASSQVGESAYGYT
TRBJ2-5	NA	TRBV28	ASSHPGRQETQY
TRBJ2-5	NA	TRBV5-4	ASSKVPKETQY
TRBJ2-7	NA	TRBV27	ASTPGGSLLYEQY
TRBJ2-3	NA	TRBV20-1	SASPTSGITDTQY